Sequencing of this T cell receptor beta chain was carried out in a study of cytomegalovirus exposure and HLA in healthy donors. Across the study: The Caucasian-associated ancestry cluster held around four fifths of approximately 400 genotyped donors. Study conclusions and caveats: Per a prior analysis, the majority of TCR beta V segments were productive roughly 90% or roughly 30% of the time.

Germline V lookup: CDR1 SGHRS, CDR2 YFSETQ. The CDR3 contains 13 residues. V was clipped by 0 bases and J by 8 bases, with 11 bases between them. The PCR had 60 Vbeta and 13 Jbeta primers. Generated by immunoSEQ multiplex PCR, the TCRdb table keeps only in-frame clones and is missing some. The sample records 150,000 or so clones, more than 70% being singletons. This clone was found once. Its antigen is unidentified. The sequenced material came from PBMCs. The rearrangement links TRBV5-1 to TRBJ1-2; D perhaps matches TRBD1 (5 bases). The receptor comes from a man aged 25 to 40 in good health and CMV-seronegative. CDR3: CASSLGGVRGYTF. The CDR3 DNA reads TGCGCCAGCAGCTTGGGGGGGGTTCGAGGCTACACCTTC.